This T cell receptor beta chain emerged from a study of T-cell memory formation after mild COVID-19. For the study at large: There were largely donor-specific TCR clusters. Findings and limits, study-wide: Clones that contracted clustered mainly in CM and EM if CD4+ and in EMRA if CD8+. There was a balanced CD4/CD8 profile in clones contracting day 15 to 85, and later expanders leaned CD4+.

The authors produced TCR alpha and TCR beta cDNA libraries with sample barcodes and UMIs by 5'RACE using constant-segment primers. One entry per CDR3 protein, called by TCRdb with MiXCR from the 5' RACE reads. The data show 300,000 to 400,000 distinct CDR3 sequences, with 14% seen just once and roughly 22% held by the top ten. This clonotype was recorded many times. The antigen is undetermined. The sequenced sample was PBMCs or a T cell subset sorted from them (not recorded which). The sequence derives from a man in his late teens or twenties who had mild COVID-19 (a few samples of this study predate the infection). Cell type and time point are not known.

The CDR3 loop is CASSLGTVSPLHF. CDR3 coding DNA: TGTGCCAGCAGTTTGGGGACAGTTTCACCCCTCCACTTT. V usage is TRBV6-5 and J usage is TRBJ1-6, with 7 bases fitting TRBD1. The germline gives CDR1 MNHEY, CDR2 SVGAGI. The V gene end was trimmed by 4 bases and the J gene end by 9 bases; junction bases not matched to a gene: 3. The CDR3 has 13 residues.